This TCR beta chain was sequenced in a study of T cell repertoires in cytomegalovirus infection (dated by TCRdb to the late 2010s). About the study as a whole: The peptide stimulations were aimed at well-studied HLA-B-restricted epitopes as well as recently identified HLA-C-restricted CMV epitopes, whose presentation resists viral immunomodulation. Donor HLA type was relevant to the analysis, as public TCR beta signatures indicated carriage of CMV infection together with the matching HLA type.

Inclusive of the bounding cysteine and phenylalanine, the CDR3 is 16 residues long. Only the CDR3 DNA is retained, 48 bases long and in frame from the first base. V ends up 5 bases short and J 0 bases short, with an unmatched junction base count of 6. For CDR1 and CDR2, the germline V gene lists SGHVS and FQNEAQ. Per the publication, the treatment or condition label means: in vitro stimulation with specific CMV peptide epitopes to enrich CMV-specific T cells. Study-wide conclusions, independent of this receptor: The ex vivo response was dominated by HLA-C-restricted CMV-specific TCR beta clonotypes, which also provided the single most frequent clonotype in two of eight donors. Carriers of CMV infection plus the relevant HLA type were discriminated by the cumulative frequency of public TCR beta family members in the study cohort and in an independent 352-donor cohort.

Sequencer: Illumina HiSeq 1500. TCRdb passed the public sequencing reads through fastp at Q25 and MiXCR, retaining productive beta sequences. Every distinct CDR3 protein forms one entry, paired with its most common genes and DNA. The sample contains about 770,000 distinct CDR3 sequences, about 28% of them found a single time. Over 10% of the sample goes to the ten largest clones. This clonotype was detected ten times or more. No antigen is known for it. One base away there is no much larger clone; base qualities are not given. The chain joins TRBV7-8 to TRBJ2-1, and TRBD2 matches 8 of the central bases. This receptor was obtained from a human donor in good health (CMV status not recorded). Some clones in this sample may be carry-over from other donors' samples. Sequenced material: cultured CD8+ T cells from PBMCs, taken from culture after CMV antigen stimulation. At the DNA level, the sequence is TGTGCCAGCAGCCCCAGCGGGGGCCACTCCTACAATGAGCAGTTCTTC. This yields the protein CASSPSGGHSYNEQFF.